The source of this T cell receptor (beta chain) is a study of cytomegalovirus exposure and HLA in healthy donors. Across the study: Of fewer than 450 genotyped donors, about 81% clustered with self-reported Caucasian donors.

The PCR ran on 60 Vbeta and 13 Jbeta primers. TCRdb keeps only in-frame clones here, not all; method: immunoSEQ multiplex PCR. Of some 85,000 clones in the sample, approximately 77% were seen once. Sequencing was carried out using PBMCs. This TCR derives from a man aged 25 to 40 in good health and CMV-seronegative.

The CDR3 DNA sequence: TGTGCCAGCAGCCGGGTCGGGACAGGCCAAAATCAGCCCCAGCATTTT. It codes for CASSRVGTGQNQPQHF. The chain combines TRBV7-9 with TRBJ1-5; 8 bases fit TRBD1. V dropped 5 bases and J dropped 4; count of bases not matched to a gene: 10. The CDR3 has 16 amino acids. In germline, CDR1 is SEHNR, CDR2 FQNEAQ (reference sequence).